The source of this T cell receptor (beta chain) is a study of T cells in Graves' hyperthyroidism and ophthalmopathy. Amplified TCR beta CDR3 regions derived from RNA transcripts. HTBI primers drove first-round RT-PCR of the TCR CDR3. TCRdb fed the multiplex PCR reads into MiXCR, producing one record per CDR3 protein. Among hundreds of thousands of distinct CDR3 sequences listed, roughly 15% were seen once. Per the germline V gene, CDR1 is LNHDA and CDR2 is SQIVND (reference sequence). The ends were cut back, 7 bases at V and 5 bases at J, with 11 bases in the middle. The CDR3 runs 12 residues. In its sample, this clonotype was seen a few times.

The chain uses TRBV19 and TRBJ1-1; unclear D gene. Sample: blood. The TCR comes from a young woman with Graves' hyperthyroidism. CDR3 loop: CASKEGPTEAFF. The CDR3 coding sequence is TGTGCCAGTAAGGAAGGCCCTACTGAAGCTTTCTTT.